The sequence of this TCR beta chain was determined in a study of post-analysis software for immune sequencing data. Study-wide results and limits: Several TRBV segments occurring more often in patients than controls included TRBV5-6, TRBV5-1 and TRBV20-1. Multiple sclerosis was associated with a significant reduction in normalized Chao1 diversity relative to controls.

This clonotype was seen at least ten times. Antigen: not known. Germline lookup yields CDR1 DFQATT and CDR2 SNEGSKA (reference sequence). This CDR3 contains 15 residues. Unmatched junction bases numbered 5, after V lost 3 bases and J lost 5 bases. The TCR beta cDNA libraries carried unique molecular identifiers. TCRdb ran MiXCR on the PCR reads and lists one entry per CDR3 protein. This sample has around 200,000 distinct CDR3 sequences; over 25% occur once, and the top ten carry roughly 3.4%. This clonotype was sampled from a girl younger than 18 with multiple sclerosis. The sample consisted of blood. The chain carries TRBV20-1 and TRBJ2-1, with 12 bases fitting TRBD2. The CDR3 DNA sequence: TGCAGTGCTAGGAGCGGACTAGCGGGAAACAATGAGCAGTTCTTC. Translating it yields CSARSGLAGNNEQFF.